These T cell receptor beta chains were read from a single sample in a study of metastatic and nonmetastatic thyroid tumors. TCRdb ran MiXCR on the PCR reads. The sample has some 20,000 clones, about a third seen once. Material: tumor tissue. These receptors originate from a female donor with papillary thyroid cancer or a benign thyroid nodule (not recorded which). Some clones in this sample may be carry-over from other donors' samples. Both conserved end residues are trimmed from each CDR3. The D gene is left open where the match is weak. Not all rows give a size; the values are once, few, many and, for expanded clones, a class.

>12|TRBJ1-6|NA|NA|TRBV6-1
ASSEARQISPLH
>14|TRBJ2-3|NA|TRBD1|TRBV11-2
ASSFTGTEITDTQY
>11|TRBJ2-5|NA|TRBD1|TRBV25-1
ASNDRVFETQY
>10|TRBJ2-2|NA|NA|TRBV6-1
ASSDRPGELF
>14|TRBJ2-1|many|TRBD2|TRBV27
ASTQRAGGVVYEQF
>14|TRBJ2-3|NA|NA|TRBV6-9
ASSWFEGGGTDTQY
>12|TRBJ2-7|NA|NA|TRBV11-2
ASSPQSQPYEQY
>11|TRBJ1-2|many|NA|TRBV16
ASSQSGIYGYT
>9|TRBJ1-1|NA|TRBD1|TRBV30
AWNRGTEAF
>13|TRBJ1-5|few|NA|TRBV27
ASSLRGVGNQPQH
>13|TRBJ1-2|NA|NA|TRBV7-3
ASSPFGGADYGYT
>14|TRBJ2-6|NA|NA|TRBV6-6
ASSYSEESGANVLT
>7|TRBJ1-2|few|NA|TRBV12-3/TRBV12-4
ASLLGYT
>13|TRBJ2-6|NA|NA|TRBV18
ASSPMLSGANVLT
>13|TRBJ2-1|NA|NA|TRBV4-3
ASSQDGSPYNEQF
>13|TRBJ2-3|NA|TRBD2|TRBV7-3
ASSPRGSSTDTQY
>11|TRBJ1-3|NA|NA|TRBV7-2
ASSWDGGNTIY
>18|TRBJ2-2|NA|TRBD2|TRBV11-3
ASSLGWSSGRAQNTGELF
>12|TRBJ1-2|NA|NA|TRBV19
ASSIGGPNYGYT
>11|TRBJ1-2|NA|NA|TRBV6-1
ASSGPTGYGYT
>12|TRBJ1-3|NA|NA|TRBV6-2/TRBV6-3
ASSYGTSGNTIY
>14|TRBJ1-4|NA|NA|TRBV27
ASSFLRAEGHEKLF
>13|TRBJ2-5|NA|NA|TRBV28
ASSPSQVRQETQY
>12|TRBJ1-1|once|NA|TRBV18
ASSTSGGTTEAF
>15|TRBJ1-2|NA|TRBD1|TRBV6-2/TRBV6-3
ASSYRNNRGQRHGYT
>11|TRBJ2-7|NA|NA|TRBV7-7
ASSLGQQGEQY
>17|TRBJ1-6|NA|TRBD1|TRBV28
ASSQNSGTGERLNSPLH
>11|TRBJ1-5|NA|NA|TRBV27
ASSFVLNQPQH
>11|TRBJ2-3|few|NA|TRBV6-5
ASSYRSTDTQY
>14|TRBJ1-4|few|NA|TRBV12-3/TRBV12-4
ASSLASRGGNEKLF
>10|TRBJ1-2|NA|NA|TRBV25-1
ASSVSAGGYT
>11|TRBJ1-2|few|NA|TRBV27
ASSLGQGKGYT
>16|TRBJ2-3|NA|NA|TRBV21-1
ASSRSASPGTGSDTQY
>13|TRBJ1-6|NA|NA|TRBV6-1
ASRGLGAYNSPLH
>10|TRBJ1-1|NA|NA|TRBV7-2
ASSLGRTEAF
>13|TRBJ2-2|few|NA|TRBV27
ASRLGSLNTGELF
>12|TRBJ1-3|NA|NA|TRBV6-1
ASSVQGYGNTIY
>11|TRBJ2-7|few|NA|TRBV27
ASSSPEYYEQY
>12|TRBJ1-2|many|NA|TRBV2
ASSEAARNYGYT
>14|TRBJ2-1|few|NA|TRBV19
ASSPGSASSYNEQF
>13|TRBJ2-7|NA|NA|TRBV19
ASSIAGTTSYEQY
>12|TRBJ1-1|few|NA|TRBV6-2/TRBV6-3
ASSYSTVSPEAF
>10|TRBJ1-2|few|NA|TRBV28
ASTRGAGGYT
>13|TRBJ1-3|few|NA|TRBV28
ASSLWGIDGNTIY
>11|TRBJ1-1|NA|TRBD1|TRBV11-2
ASSWTGNTEAF
>12|TRBJ2-2|NA|TRBD1|TRBV12-3/TRBV12-4
ASSRGQGGGELF
>13|TRBJ2-7|once|NA|TRBV5-1
ASSLSAESSYEQY
>13|TRBJ2-7|few|TRBD2|TRBV12-3/TRBV12-4
ASSSGDYGHHEQY
>10|TRBJ2-2|NA|NA|TRBV10-2
ASSERTGELF
>12|TRBJ2-1|few|TRBD1|TRBV6-1
ASTSGQTYNEQF
>11|TRBJ1-2|few|NA|TRBV28
ASLGAPNYGYT
>12|TRBJ1-3|few|NA|TRBV6-1
ATYGGGRGNTIY
>16|TRBJ2-1|NA|TRBD2|TRBV24-1
ATLTLLAAQPNYNEQF
>12|TRBJ1-2|NA|TRBD1|TRBV4-2
ASSQVGDSYGYT
>15|TRBJ2-5|NA|NA|TRBV28
ASRTTRAGRLRETQY
>13|TRBJ2-7|many|NA|TRBV5-6
ASSLGGIGSYEQY
>16|TRBJ2-3|few|NA|TRBV20-1
SASTLNEPGLHTDTQY
>12|TRBJ2-2|NA|TRBD1|TRBV20-1
SAIRQGAIGELF